Listed below are T cell receptor beta chains from one sample, sequenced in a study of OX40 agonist ivuxolimab in advanced cancers. The assay was immunoSEQ multiplex PCR, and TCRdb's table has in-frame clones only and misses some. The repertoire holds roughly 48,000 clones, with around 84% as singletons. Sequenced here: CD4+ or CD8+ T cells sorted from blood, sampled in a trial of the OX40 agonist ivuxolimab. These receptors were obtained from an adult with an advanced solid tumor such as melanoma, head and neck, liver or kidney cancer. Both conserved end residues are part of each CDR3. The D gene is left open where the match is weak. Size tells how often a clone was seen (once, few, many) or the class of an expanded clone, and some rows leave it out.

CDR3: CASSLVFQTYEQYF
DNA: TGTGCCAGCAGCTTGGTTTTCCAAACCTACGAGCAGTACTTC
J: TRBJ2-7
V: TRBV5-6
D: -
size: -

CDR3: CASSPRDRGNYGYTF
DNA: TGTGCCAGCAGTCCCCGGGACAGGGGTAACTATGGCTACACCTTC
J: TRBJ1-2
V: TRBV7-9
D: TRBD1
size: -

CDR3: CASSSRGVREQYF
DNA: TGTGCCAGCAGTTCTCGTGGGGTCCGCGAGCAGTACTTC
J: TRBJ2-7
V: TRBV28
D: -
size: -

CDR3: CASSDWTGGVGANVLTF
DNA: TGTGCCAGCAGTGATTGGACAGGGGGAGTTGGGGCCAACGTCCTGACTTTC
J: TRBJ2-6
V: TRBV2
D: TRBD1
size: -

CDR3: CASSQKGGYEQYF
DNA: TGTGCCAGTAGCCAAAAAGGGGGGTACGAGCAGTACTTC
J: TRBJ2-7
V: TRBV19
D: -
size: -

CDR3: CASRRGLNAFEAFF
DNA: TGTGCCAGCCGCCGGGGACTAAATGCTTTTGAAGCTTTCTTT
J: TRBJ1-1
V: TRBV2
D: -
size: -

CDR3: CASSRRDTLTPLHF
DNA: TGTGCCAGCAGTCGCCGGGATACTCTGACGCCCCTCCACTTT
J: TRBJ1-6
V: TRBV27
D: -
size: -

CDR3: CASSIRPRGYTF
DNA: TGTGCCAGTAGTATCCGGCCGCGTGGCTACACCTTC
J: TRBJ1-2
V: TRBV19
D: -
size: -

CDR3: CASSPSPKGSSGRNEQFF
DNA: TGTGCCAGCAGCCCTTCCCCAAAAGGGAGTAGCGGGCGGAATGAGCAGTTCTTC
J: TRBJ2-1
V: TRBV14
D: TRBD2
size: -

CDR3: CAISGRQVGEGSPLHF
DNA: TGTGCCATCAGTGGACGACAGGTCGGTGAGGGTTCACCCCTCCACTTT
J: TRBJ1-6
V: TRBV10-3
D: -
size: -

CDR3: CASSQGPLGRGGTEAFF
DNA: TGTGCCAGCAGCCAAGGTCCCCTTGGCAGGGGGGGCACTGAAGCTTTCTTT
J: TRBJ1-1
V: TRBV4-2
D: TRBD1
size: -

CDR3: CAISGPGTGDGNTIYF
DNA: TGTGCCATCAGTGGTCCCGGGACAGGGGATGGAAACACCATATATTTT
J: TRBJ1-3
V: TRBV10-3
D: TRBD1
size: -

CDR3: CSVLAGGLYSGEQYF
DNA: TGCAGCGTTCTAGCGGGAGGTCTGTATTCGGGAGAGCAGTACTTC
J: TRBJ2-7
V: TRBV29-1
D: TRBD2
size: few

CDR3: CASSRQVQAGYTF
DNA: TGTGCCAGCAGCCGACAGGTCCAAGCTGGCTACACCTTC
J: TRBJ1-2
V: TRBV28
D: -
size: -

CDR3: CASCPQNTGELFF
DNA: TGTGCCAGCTGCCCACAGAACACCGGGGAGCTGTTTTTT
J: TRBJ2-2
V: TRBV9
D: -
size: -

CDR3: CASSIFVGQLNEKLFF
DNA: TGTGCCAGTAGTATCTTCGTGGGACAGCTTAATGAAAAACTGTTTTTT
J: TRBJ1-4
V: TRBV19
D: TRBD1
size: -

CDR3: CATSRAGINYGYTF
DNA: TGTGCCACCAGCAGGGCCGGGATTAACTATGGCTACACCTTC
J: TRBJ1-2
V: TRBV15
D: -
size: few

CDR3: CASSLDPGEVHQPQHF
DNA: TGTGCCAGCAGCTTAGATCCAGGGGAGGTGCATCAGCCCCAGCATTTT
J: TRBJ1-5
V: TRBV7-8
D: -
size: -

CDR3: CSAGVDEQFF
DNA: TGCAGTGCCGGGGTTGATGAGCAGTTCTTC
J: TRBJ2-1
V: TRBV20-1
D: -
size: -

CDR3: CASSQGVWYEQYF
DNA: TGCGCCAGCAGCCAAGGCGTTTGGTACGAGCAGTACTTC
J: TRBJ2-7
V: TRBV4-1
D: -
size: -

CDR3: CASSDWGAQNTIYF
DNA: TGTGCCAGCAGTGATTGGGGGGCCCAAAACACCATATATTTT
J: TRBJ1-3
V: TRBV2
D: -
size: -

CDR3: CASSPTGVNTEAFF
DNA: TGTGCCAGCAGCCCGACAGGGGTGAACACTGAAGCTTTCTTT
J: TRBJ1-1
V: TRBV13
D: TRBD1
size: -

CDR3: CASSRNRYEQYF
DNA: TGTGCCAGTAGCCGTAACCGATACGAGCAGTACTTC
J: TRBJ2-7
V: TRBV19
D: -
size: -

CDR3: CASGLPGTSREIGRVDTQYF
DNA: TGTGCTAGTGGTTTGCCAGGGACATCGCGGGAGATAGGGCGGGTAGATACGCAGTATTTT
J: TRBJ2-3
V: TRBV12-5
D: -
size: -

CDR3: CASSIGQVLYSNQPQHF
DNA: TGTGCCAGTAGTATAGGACAGGTTCTATATAGCAATCAGCCCCAGCATTTT
J: TRBJ1-5
V: TRBV19
D: -
size: -

CDR3: CASSLSGGLSEQYF
DNA: TGTGCCAGCAGCTTAAGCGGGGGGCTAAGCGAGCAGTACTTC
J: TRBJ2-7
V: TRBV7-3
D: TRBD2
size: -